Reported below is one T cell receptor beta chain. The CDR3 runs 14 residues. V was clipped by 7 bases and J by 5 bases, with 17 bases between them. Germline loops: CDR1 LNHDA, CDR2 SQIVND (reference sequence). Via MiXCR, TCRdb re-called the PCR reads, giving one row per CDR3 protein. The table has about 16,000 distinct CDR3 sequences, 44% seen once. The sample originates from a study of tumor-infiltrating lymphocytes in oesophageal squamous cell carcinoma. The chain joins TRBV19 to TRBJ1-2; D is ambiguous. The specimen sequenced was blood. This sequence was found in a female donor with esophageal squamous cell carcinoma. The CDR3 DNA reads as TGTGCCAGTAATGGGCTCTCTCGCGTATATGGCTACACCTTC. Translated: CASNGLSRVYGYTF.